The 2 T cell receptor beta chains in this list originate from one sample, sequenced in a study of control samples from healthy donors and cancer patients. Repertoires were generated with immunoSEQ multiplex PCR, while TCRdb's copy carries only in-frame clones and drops some. Of under 150,000 clones listed, around 89% were seen once; the top ten hold about 1.1%. The specimen sequenced was PBMCs. Receptors were obtained from a woman between 45 and 65 years old with colorectal cancer.

The chain couples TRBV5-1 to TRBJ2-1; D perhaps matches TRBD1 (5 bases). The ends were cut back, 4 bases at V and 7 bases at J, with 12 bases in the middle. This CDR3 is 13 amino acids long. Germline V gives CDR1 SGHRS, CDR2 YFSETQ. CDR3 residues: CASSPDSRNEQFF. The CDR3 DNA follows: TGCGCCAGCAGCCCCGACAGTAGGAATGAGCAGTTCTTC. Filled out from reference TRBV5-1 and TRBJ2-1, the complete variable domain reads KAGVTQTPRYLIKTRGQQVTLSCSPISGHRSVSWYQQTPGQGLQFLFEYFSETQRNKGNFPGRFSGRQFSNSRSEMNVSTLELGDSALYLCASSPDSRNEQFFGPGTRLTVL.

The V call is TRBV6-5, the J call TRBJ2-3; 7 bases align to TRBD1. Germline trimming cut 6 bases from V and 0 bases from J; bases unmatched to any gene: 3. The CDR3 is made up of 14 amino acids. CDR1 and CDR2 (germline): MNHEY, SVGAGI. The CDR3 DNA reads as TGTGCCAGCAGACCGGGACAGAGCACAGATACGCAGTATTTT. This gives the protein CASRPGQSTDTQYF.